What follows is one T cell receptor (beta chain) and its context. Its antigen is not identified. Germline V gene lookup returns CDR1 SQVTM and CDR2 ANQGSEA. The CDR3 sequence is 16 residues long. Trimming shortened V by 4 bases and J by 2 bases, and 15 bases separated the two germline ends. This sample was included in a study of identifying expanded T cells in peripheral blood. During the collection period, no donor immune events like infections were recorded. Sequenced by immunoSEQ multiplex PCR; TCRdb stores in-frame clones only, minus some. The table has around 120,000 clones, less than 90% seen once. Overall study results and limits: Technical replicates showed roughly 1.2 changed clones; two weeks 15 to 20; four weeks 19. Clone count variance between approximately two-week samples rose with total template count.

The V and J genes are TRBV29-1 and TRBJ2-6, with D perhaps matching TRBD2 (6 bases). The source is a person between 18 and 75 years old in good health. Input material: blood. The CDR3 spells CSVAGDGEPGANVLTF. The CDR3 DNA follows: TGCAGCGTTGCGGGGGATGGGGAACCTGGGGCCAACGTCCTGACTTTC.